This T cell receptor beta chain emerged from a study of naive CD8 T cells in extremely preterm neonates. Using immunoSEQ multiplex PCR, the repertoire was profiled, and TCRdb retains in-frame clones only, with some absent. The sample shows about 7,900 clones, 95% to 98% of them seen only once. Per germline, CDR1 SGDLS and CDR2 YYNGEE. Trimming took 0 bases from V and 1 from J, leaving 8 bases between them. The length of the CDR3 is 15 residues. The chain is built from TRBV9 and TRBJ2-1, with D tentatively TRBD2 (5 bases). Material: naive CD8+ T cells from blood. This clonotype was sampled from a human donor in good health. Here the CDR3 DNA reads TGTGCCAGCAGCGTAGCTAGCCGGTCCTACAATGAGCAGTTCTTC. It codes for CASSVASRSYNEQFF.